This TCR beta chain was documented in a study of cytomegalovirus exposure and HLA in healthy donors. General observations from the study: Some V segments could not be told apart, so they were left out, TRBV6-2 and TRBV6-3 among them. Follow-up analysis later connected one missense variant in DCLRE1C with trimming of TCR beta V- and J-genes. 16,951 TCR beta sequences were associated with HLA alleles at 0.05 false discovery rate in a later analysis.

V dropped 2 bases and J dropped 4 bases, with 16 bases sitting between them. This CDR3 has 16 amino acids. CDR1 is SGDLS, CDR2 YYNGEE, per germline. As concerns this clone: The antigen is undetermined.

Researchers ran the PCR with 60 Vbeta and 13 Jbeta primers. Data came from immunoSEQ multiplex PCR; TCRdb stores just in-frame clones and leaves some out. The sample consists of 150,000 to 200,000 clones, approximately 80% of them appearing once. The V gene is TRBV9, the J gene TRBJ1-3; D possibly corresponds to TRBD1 (5 bases). The receptor was derived from a woman aged 45 to 65 in good health and CMV-seropositive. Sequencing input: PBMCs. CDR3 sequence reads: CASSVLTGGLGNTIYF. The DNA for the CDR3 is TGTGCCAGCAGCGTTCTCACCGGGGGTCTCGGAAACACCATATATTTT. The complete variable domain, with remaining parts taken from reference TRBV9 and TRBJ1-3, reads DSGVTQTPKHLITATGQRVTLRCSPRSGDLSVYWYQQSLDQGLQFLIQYYNGEERAKGNILERFSAQQFPDLHSELNLSSLELGDSALYFCASSVLTGGLGNTIYFGEGSWLTVV.